Each of the 13 T cell receptor beta chains below was sequenced from the same sample in a study of shared clonotypes between healthy human individuals. Method: immunoSEQ multiplex PCR; TCRdb's copy keeps in-frame clones and lacks some. Among roughly 1,100,000 clones listed, about 76% were seen once. The sample taken for sequencing was memory CD4+ T cells sorted from blood. The subset denotes: CD45RA-negative fraction. The receptor source for this set is a man aged 18 to 30 in good health.

The chain combines TRBV11-3 with TRBJ2-3, with 8 bases fitting TRBD2. V gave up 3 bases and J gave up 4 bases; unmatched junction bases: 21. The CDR3 has 20 residues. CDR1 is SGHNT, CDR2 YENEEA, per germline. The CDR3 DNA sequence: TGTGCCAGCAGCTTGCCCTTACCGGGCGGGGGGAATAATCGGGCAGATACGCAGTATTTT. The encoded protein is CASSLPLPGGGNNRADTQYF.

The CDR3 reads CASSLPSGARTQYF. As DNA, the CDR3 is TGTGCCAGCAGCTTACCTAGCGGGGCGCGGACCCAGTACTTC. The chain uses TRBV5-6 and TRBJ2-5, with 9 bases identical to TRBD2. Germline V CDR1 and CDR2: SGHDT, YYEEEE. The CDR3 extends over 14 amino acids. The V and J ends lost 2 bases and 7 bases, in that order; junction bases with no gene match: 6.

This sequence joins TRBV7-2 and TRBJ2-1; TRBD2 is a possible D gene (5 bases). The CDR3 has 17 residues. Germline loops: CDR1 SGHTA, CDR2 FQGNSA. Between the trimmed V and J ends, which lost 3 bases and 0 bases, there was a span of 15 bases. The CDR3 bases are TGTGCCAGCAGCTTTCGAGGAGCGGAGTTCTCCTACAATGAGCAGTTCTTC. Translation gives CASSFRGAEFSYNEQFF.

V usage is TRBV5-4 and J usage is TRBJ2-3; perhaps TRBD1 as D (5 bases). Trimming cost V 2 bases and J 0 bases, with 10 bases left between them. The CDR3 runs to 15 residues. From germline, CDR1 is SGHNT and CDR2 YYREEE (reference sequence). The CDR3 nucleotides are TGTGCCAGCAGCTTCTCAGGGATGAGCACAGATACGCAGTATTTT. It codes for CASSFSGMSTDTQYF. The whole variable domain, remainder taken from reference TRBV5-4 and TRBJ2-3, is ETGVTQSPTHLIKTRGQQVTLRCSSQSGHNTVSWYQQALGQGPQFIFQYYREEENGRGNFPPRFSGLQFPNYSSELNVNALELDDSALYLCASSFSGMSTDTQYFGPGTRLTVL.

This clone has just one count. The chain recombines TRBV2 with TRBJ2-7, with 9 positions matching TRBD2. Trimming took 7 bases from V and 0 from J; bases not matched to a gene: 7. In germline, CDR1 is SNHLY, CDR2 FYNNEI. CDR3 length equals 15 residues. DNA of the CDR3: TGTGCCAGCACCTCTAGCGGGAAGAGCTCCTACGAGCAGTACTTC. It specifies CASTSSGKSSYEQYF.

This clone is a singleton in its sample. V usage is TRBV19 and J usage is TRBJ2-2, with a tentative D call TRBD2 (5 bases). V shed 7 bases and J shed 4 bases, with 16 bases lying between them. This CDR3 has 15 residues. The germline V gene encodes CDR1 LNHDA and CDR2 SQIVND (reference sequence). The CDR3 DNA is TGTGCCAGTACCCTACCGGGAAAGCTCACCGGGGAGCTGTTTTTT. Amino acids: CASTLPGKLTGELFF.

Details on this clone: Other DNA variants within this sample encode the same CDR3. The V and J genes are TRBV5-6 and TRBJ2-2; D is perhaps TRBD2 (5 bases). There are 14 residues in the CDR3. Germline loops: CDR1 SGHDT, CDR2 YYEEEE. The V and J ends lost 2 bases and 1 base respectively, with 6 bases between them. The chain's CDR3 is CASSLRGNTGELFF. CDR3 bases: TGTGCCAGCAGCTTACGGGGGAACACCGGGGAGCTGTTTTTT. The full variable domain, its missing parts supplied by reference TRBV5-6 and TRBJ2-2, is DAGVTQSPTHLIKTRGQQVTLRCSPKSGHDTVSWYQQALGQGPQFIFQYYEEEERQRGNFPDRFSGHQFPNYSSELNVNALLLGDSALYLCASSLRGNTGELFFGEGSRLTVL.

V is TRBV30 and J is TRBJ1-5, with D unresolved. This CDR3 is built from 12 residues. The V end was cut by 2 bases, the J end by 0 bases, with 2 bases between. Germline values: CDR1 GTSNPN, CDR2 SVGIG (reference sequence). The CDR3 loop reads CAWSFSNQPQHF. In DNA, the CDR3 is TGTGCCTGGAGTTTTAGCAATCAGCCCCAGCATTTT.

This chain uses TRBV7-9 with TRBJ1-2; D is undetermined. V was pared by 4 bases and J by 4 bases, with 10 bases between. The CDR3 spans 13 residues. The germline V gene encodes CDR1 SEHNR and CDR2 FQNEAQ (reference sequence). CDR3 DNA: TGTGCCAGCAGCTCGGACGTTAGCTATGGCTACACCTTC. Its protein is CASSSDVSYGYTF.

V gene TRBV30 combines with J gene TRBJ2-3; 11 bases agree with TRBD1. The CDR3 length is 14 residues. Germline V CDR1 and CDR2: GTSNPN, SVGIG (reference sequence). Trimming cost V 8 bases and J 2 bases; bases outside gene matches: 6. The CDR3 coding sequence is TGTGCCGGGGGGACAGGGGGATTCACAGATACGCAGTATTTT. Amino acids: CAGGTGGFTDTQYF.

This chain joins TRBV9 and TRBJ2-1, with D possibly being TRBD2 (5 bases). The V end was cut by 3 bases, the J end by 0 bases, with 19 bases between. This CDR3 region has 18 residues. CDR1 SGDLS and CDR2 YYNGEE come from the germline V gene. As DNA, the CDR3 is TGTGCCAGCAGCGGACGGGAAGGAAGGTTAGGCTCCTACAATGAGCAGTTCTTC. Its translation: CASSGREGRLGSYNEQFF.

This clone was seen a few times. The chain employs TRBV7-2 and TRBJ2-3; 7 bases agree with TRBD2. This CDR3 contains 18 residues. Germline CDR1 is SGHTA and CDR2 is FQGNSA. The trim removed 1 base at V and 2 bases at J, leaving 12 bases unmatched. The CDR3 loop reads CASSLVRGGPGTTDTQYF. CDR3 sequence (DNA): TGTGCCAGCAGCTTAGTTCGGGGAGGGCCCGGGACCACAGATACGCAGTATTTT.

The chain combines TRBV29-1 with TRBJ1-2; 7 bases align to TRBD1. After removal of 4 bases from V and 7 bases from J, the junction contained 12 bases not matched to a gene. The CDR3 length is 14 residues. Germline V lookup: CDR1 SQVTM, CDR2 ANQGSEA. The CDR3 DNA reads TGCAGCGTTGTCCCGACAGGGAATAAGGCTGGCTACACCTTC. Translated, it gives CSVVPTGNKAGYTF.